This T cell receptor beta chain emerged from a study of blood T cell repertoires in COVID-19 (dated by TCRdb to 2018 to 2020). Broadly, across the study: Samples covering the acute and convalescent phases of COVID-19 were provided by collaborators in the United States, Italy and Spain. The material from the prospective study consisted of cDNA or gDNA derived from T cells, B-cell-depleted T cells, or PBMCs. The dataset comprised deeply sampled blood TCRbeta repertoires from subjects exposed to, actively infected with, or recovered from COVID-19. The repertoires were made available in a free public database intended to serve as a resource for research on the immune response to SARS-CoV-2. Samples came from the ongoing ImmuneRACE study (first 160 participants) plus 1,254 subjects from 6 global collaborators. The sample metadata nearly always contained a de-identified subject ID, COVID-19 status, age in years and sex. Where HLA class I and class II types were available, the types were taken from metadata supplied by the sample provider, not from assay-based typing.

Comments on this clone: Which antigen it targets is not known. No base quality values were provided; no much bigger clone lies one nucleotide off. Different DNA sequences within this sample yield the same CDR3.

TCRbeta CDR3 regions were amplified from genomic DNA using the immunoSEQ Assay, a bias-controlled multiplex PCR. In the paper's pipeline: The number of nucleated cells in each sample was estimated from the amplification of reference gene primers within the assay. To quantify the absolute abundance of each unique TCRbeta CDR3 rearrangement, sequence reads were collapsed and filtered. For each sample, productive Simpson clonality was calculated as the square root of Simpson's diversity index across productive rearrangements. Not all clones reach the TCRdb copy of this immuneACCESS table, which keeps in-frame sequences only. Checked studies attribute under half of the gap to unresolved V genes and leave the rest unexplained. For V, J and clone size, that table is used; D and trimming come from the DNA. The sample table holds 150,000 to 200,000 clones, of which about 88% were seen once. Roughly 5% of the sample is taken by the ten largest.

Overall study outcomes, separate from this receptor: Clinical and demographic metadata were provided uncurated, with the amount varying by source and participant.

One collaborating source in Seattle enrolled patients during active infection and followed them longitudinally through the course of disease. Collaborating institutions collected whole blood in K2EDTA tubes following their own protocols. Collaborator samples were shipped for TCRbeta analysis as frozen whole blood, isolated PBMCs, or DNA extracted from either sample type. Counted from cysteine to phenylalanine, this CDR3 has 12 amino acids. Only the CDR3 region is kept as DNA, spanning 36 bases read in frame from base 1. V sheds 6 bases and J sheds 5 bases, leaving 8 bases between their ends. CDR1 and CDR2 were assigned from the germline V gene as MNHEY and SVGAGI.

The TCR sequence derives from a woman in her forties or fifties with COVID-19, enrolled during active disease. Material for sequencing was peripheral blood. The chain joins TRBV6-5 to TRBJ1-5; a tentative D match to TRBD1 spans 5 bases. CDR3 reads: CASRTGYQPQHF. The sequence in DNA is TGTGCCAGCAGAACAGGTTATCAGCCCCAGCATTTT.